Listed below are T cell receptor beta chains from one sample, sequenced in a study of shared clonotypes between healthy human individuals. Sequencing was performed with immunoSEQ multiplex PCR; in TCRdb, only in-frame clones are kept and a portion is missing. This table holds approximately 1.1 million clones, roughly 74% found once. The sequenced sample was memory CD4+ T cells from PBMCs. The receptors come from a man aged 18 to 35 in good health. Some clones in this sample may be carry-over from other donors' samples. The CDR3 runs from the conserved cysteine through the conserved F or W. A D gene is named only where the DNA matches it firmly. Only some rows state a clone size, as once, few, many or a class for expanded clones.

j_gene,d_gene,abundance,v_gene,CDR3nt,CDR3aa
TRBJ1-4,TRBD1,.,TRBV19,TGTGCCAGTAGTATAGGGCGGACAGGGGCTGAAAAACTGTTTTTT,CASSIGRTGAEKLFF
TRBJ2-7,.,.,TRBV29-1,TGCAGCGTTGTCAGGGGAGGGGAGCAGTACTTC,CSVVRGGEQYF
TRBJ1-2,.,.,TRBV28,TGTGCCAGCAGTTTTAGGGTGGGGACAAGGGGTGGTGGCTACACCTTC,CASSFRVGTRGGGYTF
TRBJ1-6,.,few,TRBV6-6,TGTGCCAGCGGAACGGCGGATTCACCCCTCCACTTT,CASGTADSPLHF
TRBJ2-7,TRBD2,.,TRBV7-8,TGTGCCAGCAGCTTACGTCGTCGGACTAGCTCTTACGAGCAGTACTTC,CASSLRRRTSSYEQYF
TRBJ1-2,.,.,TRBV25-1,TGTGCCAGCAGGGGAGAGGGGTATGGCTACACCTTC,CASRGEGYGYTF
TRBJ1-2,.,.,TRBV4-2,TGTGCCAGCAGCCCGGACAGACTGCTCTATGGCTACACCTTC,CASSPDRLLYGYTF
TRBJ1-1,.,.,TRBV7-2,TGTGCCAGCAGCTTAGGGGTCGCCACTGAAGCTTTCTTT,CASSLGVATEAFF
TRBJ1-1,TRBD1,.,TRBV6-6,TGTGCCAGCACCCATGGACAGGGGGTGAACACTGAAGCTTTCTTT,CASTHGQGVNTEAFF
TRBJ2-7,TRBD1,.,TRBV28,TGTGCCAGCAGACTCCCGGGACAGCCAGAGTACTTC,CASRLPGQPEYF
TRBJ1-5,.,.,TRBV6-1,TGTGCCAGCAGTGAAGCGGACACAGGGAGGAAGAGCAATCAGCCCCAGCATTTT,CASSEADTGRKSNQPQHF
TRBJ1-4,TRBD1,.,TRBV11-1,TGTGCCAGCAGCGTCCAGGGGGCGGCTAATGAAAAACTGTTTTTT,CASSVQGAANEKLFF
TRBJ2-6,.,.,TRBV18,TGTGCCAGCTCACAGGGACTTGGGGCCAACGTCCTGACTTTC,CASSQGLGANVLTF
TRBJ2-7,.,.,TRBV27,TGTGCCAGCAGGGACGGGCCCTTAAACAGGTATACGCGCTTTAGGAAGCAGTACTTC,CASRDGPLNRYTRFRKQYF
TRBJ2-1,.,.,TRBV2,TGTGCCAGCGAGAGAGAATACAATGAGCAGTTCTTC,CASEREYNEQFF
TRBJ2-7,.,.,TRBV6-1,TGTGCCAGCAGTGAACAGCCCCAGGGAATCTACGAGCAGTACTTC,CASSEQPQGIYEQYF
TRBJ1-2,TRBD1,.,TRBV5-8,TGTGCCAGCAGCCCCCCGGGACAGGGATGGATCTATGGCTACACCTTC,CASSPPGQGWIYGYTF
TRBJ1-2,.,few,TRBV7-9,TGTGCCAGCAGCGCAGCGGGCTACACCTTC,CASSAAGYTF
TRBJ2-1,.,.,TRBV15,TGTGCCACCAGCAGAACCACCCAGGGCAATGAGCAGTTCTTC,CATSRTTQGNEQFF
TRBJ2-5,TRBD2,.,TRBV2,TGTGCCAGCAGACCCGGGACTAGCGGGTCCCGGGGCCAGTACTTC,CASRPGTSGSRGQYF
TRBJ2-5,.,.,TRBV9,TGTGCCAGCAGCGCGGGACCGACGTACCAAGAGACCCAGTACTTC,CASSAGPTYQETQYF
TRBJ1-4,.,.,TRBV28,TGTGCCAGCAGTTTAATTGGAACTAAGTTAGTGGCTAATGAAAAACTGTTTTTT,CASSLIGTKLVANEKLFF
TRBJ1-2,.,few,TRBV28,TGTGCCACCTCGCTCCAAGGGGGCTACACCTTC,CATSLQGGYTF
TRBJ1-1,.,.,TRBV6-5,TGTGCCAGCAGCCCTCCAGGGGCCACTGAAGCTTTCTTT,CASSPPGATEAFF
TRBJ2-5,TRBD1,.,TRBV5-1,TGCGCCAGCAGCTTGTTGGGACAGCACACGTTCGACGACTTC,CASSLLGQHTFDDF
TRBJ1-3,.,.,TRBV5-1,TGCGCCAGCAGCTTGGTGGGGGTAGGAGGAAACACCATATATTTT,CASSLVGVGGNTIYF
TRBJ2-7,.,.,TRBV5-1,TGCGCCAGCAACGGGGCCCCCTACGAGCAGTACTTC,CASNGAPYEQYF
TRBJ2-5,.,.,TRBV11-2,TGTGCCAGCAGCTTAGGGGAAGCGACTCGCCAGTACTTC,CASSLGEATRQYF
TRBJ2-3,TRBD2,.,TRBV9,TGTGCCAGCAGCGTAGTTGGAGCGGGAGGGGCAGATACGCAGTATTTT,CASSVVGAGGADTQYF
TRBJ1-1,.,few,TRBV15,TGTGCCACCAGCAGAGTCTCCGCCACTGAAGCTTTCTTT,CATSRVSATEAFF
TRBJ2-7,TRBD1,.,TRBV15,TGTGCCACCAGCCATGGGGGCAGGGGGAACGAGCAGTACTTC,CATSHGGRGNEQYF
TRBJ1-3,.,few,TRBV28,TGTGCCAGCAGCTCCGGACTTACCAGCAACTCTGGAAACACCATATATTTT,CASSSGLTSNSGNTIYF
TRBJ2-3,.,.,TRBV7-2,TGTGCCAGCAGCACACAGGCTAGCACAGATACGCAGTATTTT,CASSTQASTDTQYF
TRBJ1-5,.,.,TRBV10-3,TGTGCCATCAGCGCGGACAGCTCGGTGCCCCAGCATTTT,CAISADSSVPQHF
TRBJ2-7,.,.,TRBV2,TGTGCCAGCACCGGACTGAGGGTAAGGAGCTCCTACGAGCAGTACTTC,CASTGLRVRSSYEQYF
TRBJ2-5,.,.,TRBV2,TGTGCCACCTCACAAGAGACCCAGTACTTC,CATSQETQYF
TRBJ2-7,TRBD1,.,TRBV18,TGTGCCAGCTCACCGCAACAGGGGATTAGCTACGAGCAGTACTTC,CASSPQQGISYEQYF
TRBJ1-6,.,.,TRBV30,TGTGCCTGGAGTCACAGCAGCTCCTATAATTCACCCCTCCACTTT,CAWSHSSSYNSPLHF
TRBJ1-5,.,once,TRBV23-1,TGCGCCAGCAGTCAAGTGGGGGGGGCGGCAAACAATCAGCCCCAGCATTTT,CASSQVGGAANNQPQHF
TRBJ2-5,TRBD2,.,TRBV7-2,TGTGCCAGCAGCCGGACTAGCGGGCAAGAGACTCAGTACTTC,CASSRTSGQETQYF
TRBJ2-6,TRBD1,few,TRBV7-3,TGTGCCAGCGTTGGACCGGGACAGGGGGCTCCAGGGGCCAACGTCCTGACTTTC,CASVGPGQGAPGANVLTF
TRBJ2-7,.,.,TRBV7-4,TGTGCCAGCAGCTTAGCCCCGGGAGACAGCCAGGGGGAGCAGTACTTC,CASSLAPGDSQGEQYF
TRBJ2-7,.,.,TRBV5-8,TGTGCCAGCAGCTTACGGCCAGAGTCTACCTACGAGCAGTACTTC,CASSLRPESTYEQYF
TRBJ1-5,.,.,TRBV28,TGTGCCAGCATAGGGGGGGCTCCTTCCAATCAGCCCCAGCATTTT,CASIGGAPSNQPQHF